These T cell receptor beta chains were read from a single sample in a study of blood T cell repertoires in COVID-19. Using immunoSEQ multiplex PCR, the repertoire was profiled, and TCRdb retains in-frame clones only, with some absent. The sample holds about 53,000 clones, roughly 89% seen once. Sequenced: peripheral blood. These receptors were taken from a man aged 45-60 years with acute or convalescent COVID-19. Each CDR3 is given with its conserved first and last residue. Some rows have no size entry. The others give once, few or many, or a class for an expanded clone.

v_gene: TRBV7-8; abundance: .; j_gene: TRBJ1-2; CDR3aa: CASSLARRGGYGYTF
v_gene: TRBV7-6; abundance: .; j_gene: TRBJ2-7; CDR3aa: CASSLEPVGEQYF
v_gene: TRBV27; abundance: .; j_gene: TRBJ2-1; CDR3aa: CASSQDRDAQKYNEQFF
v_gene: TRBV11-3; abundance: once; j_gene: TRBJ2-5; CDR3aa: CASSSTGSKTQYF
v_gene: TRBV5-4; abundance: .; j_gene: TRBJ2-2; CDR3aa: CASSLAAGNTGELFF
v_gene: TRBV29-1; abundance: few; j_gene: TRBJ2-7; CDR3aa: CSVEGGQGPSYEQYF
v_gene: TRBV15; abundance: .; j_gene: TRBJ2-7; CDR3aa: CATSRDLVVTSAEQYF
v_gene: TRBV19; abundance: few; j_gene: TRBJ1-1; CDR3aa: CASSSPNRGRNTEAFF
v_gene: TRBV6-5; abundance: .; j_gene: TRBJ2-5; CDR3aa: CASSSVAGKETQYF
v_gene: TRBV9; abundance: .; j_gene: TRBJ2-7; CDR3aa: CASSSGTAYEQYF